A single TCR beta chain is shown here with its context. The antigen is unknown. Profiled with immunoSEQ multiplex PCR; TCRdb holds only in-frame clones, not every one. The sample lists about 88,000 clones; 90% were seen once. This record comes from a study of T cell responses to AZD1222 COVID-19 vaccine. Study-wide results and caveats: Just a handful of AZD1222 recipients were seropositive at baseline. White British people made up most donors, females outnumbered males, and clonal diversity was possibly underestimated.

This clonotype was sampled from an adult who received the AZD1222 COVID-19 vaccine. This specimen was peripheral blood, taken 28 days after the second AZD1222 dose.

CDR3: CATRTSGEDTQYF. CDR3 nucleotide sequence: TGTGCCACGAGGACTAGCGGGGAAGATACGCAGTATTTT. The chain links TRBV10-3 to TRBJ2-3; 12 bases align to TRBD2. J was trimmed by 5 bases and V by 10 bases; bases with no gene match: 4. Looked up from germline, CDR1 is ENHRY and CDR2 is SYGVKD. The CDR3 contains 13 residues.